Below, one T cell receptor (beta chain) is given with its context. Naive CD8 isolation took CD45RO-negative cells positively selected for CCR7 and excluded terminally differentiated effector memory CD45RA+ cells. Germline V lookup: CDR1 MNHEY, CDR2 SMNVEV (reference sequence). With 6 bases removed from V and 7 bases from J, the gap between germline ends came to 21 bases. The CDR3 covers 16 residues. Assay: immunoSEQ multiplex PCR; the TCRdb copy retains only in-frame clones and omits some. The table includes some 2.1 million clones, around 93% detected once. These data originate in a study of shared clonotypes between healthy human individuals. Across the study: Each donor contributed plates that comprised three CD4 naive, three CD4 memory, two CD8 naive and one CD8 memory.

The sample comprised naive CD8+ T cells from PBMCs. The source of this sequence is a man aged 18 to 30 in good health. Some clones in this sample may be carry-over from other donors' samples. V usage is TRBV27 and J usage is TRBJ1-4, with D possibly being TRBD1 (6 bases). Here the CDR3 reads CASRIGTSPRGEKLFF. CDR3 bases: TGTGCCAGCAGAATCGGGACATCCCCACGAGGTGAAAAACTGTTTTTT.